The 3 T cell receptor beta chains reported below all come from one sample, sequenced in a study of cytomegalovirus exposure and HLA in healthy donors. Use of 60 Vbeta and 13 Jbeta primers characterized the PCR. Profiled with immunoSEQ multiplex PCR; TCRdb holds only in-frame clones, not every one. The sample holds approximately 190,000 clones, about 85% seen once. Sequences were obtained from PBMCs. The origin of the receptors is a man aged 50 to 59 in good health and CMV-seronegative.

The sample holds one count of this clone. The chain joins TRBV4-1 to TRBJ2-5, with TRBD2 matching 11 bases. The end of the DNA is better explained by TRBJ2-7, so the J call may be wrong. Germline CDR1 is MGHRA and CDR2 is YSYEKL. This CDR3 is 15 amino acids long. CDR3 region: CASSQGPSGGYEQYF. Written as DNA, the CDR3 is TGCGCCAGCAGCCAAGGTCCTAGCGGGGGGTACGAGCAGTACTTC.

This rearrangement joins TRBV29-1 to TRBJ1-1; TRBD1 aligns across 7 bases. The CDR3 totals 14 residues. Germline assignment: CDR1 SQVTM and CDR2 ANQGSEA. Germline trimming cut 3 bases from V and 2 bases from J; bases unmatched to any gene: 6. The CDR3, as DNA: TGCAGCGTTGACCAAGGGACAGTCAACACTGAAGCTTTCTTT. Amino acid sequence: CSVDQGTVNTEAFF.

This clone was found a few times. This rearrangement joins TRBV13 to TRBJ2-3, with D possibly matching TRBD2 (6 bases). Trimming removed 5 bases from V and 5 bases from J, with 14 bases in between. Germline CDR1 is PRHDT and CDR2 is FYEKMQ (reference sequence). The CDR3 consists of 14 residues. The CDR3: CASSARLGEDTQYF. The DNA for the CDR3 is TGTGCCAGCAGCGCAAGACTAGGAGAAGATACGCAGTATTTT.